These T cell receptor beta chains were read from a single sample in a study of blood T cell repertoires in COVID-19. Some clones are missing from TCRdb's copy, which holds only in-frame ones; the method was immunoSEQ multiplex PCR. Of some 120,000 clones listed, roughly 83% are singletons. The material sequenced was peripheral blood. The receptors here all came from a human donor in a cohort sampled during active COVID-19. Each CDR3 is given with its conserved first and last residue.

CASSESRASNQPQHF	TRBV10-2	TRBJ1-5
CASKAGGPADTQYF	TRBV25-1	TRBJ2-3
CASSYKSSFGYTF	TRBV6-2/TRBV6-3	TRBJ1-2
CASSQELRAEQYF	TRBV4-1	TRBJ2-7
CASSLAEGGSYEQYF	TRBV18	TRBJ2-7
CASTLGRVSSYNSPLHF	TRBV2	TRBJ1-6
CASSSRTSGSAQYF	TRBV6-5	TRBJ2-3
CASSYRLALGEQYF	TRBV27	TRBJ2-7
CASSRLVEETQYF	TRBV5-1	TRBJ2-5
CASSIRGLAKNEQFF	TRBV19	TRBJ2-1
CASSPPRGVEETQYF	TRBV18	TRBJ2-5
CASNIGQYSLYGYTF	TRBV19	TRBJ1-2
CASKFTGNTGELFF	TRBV2	TRBJ2-2
CASSRANTDTQYF	TRBV19	TRBJ2-3
CASSQVIGGTDTQYF	TRBV4-1	TRBJ2-3
CASSNRQGVTYEQYF	TRBV7-2	TRBJ2-7
CASSRSYTTENTEAFF	TRBV4-1	TRBJ1-1
CASSPWGTSGYNEQFF	TRBV7-9	TRBJ2-1
CASSADGTNGEKLFF	TRBV5-1	TRBJ1-4
CASEGGGETQYF	TRBV6-6	TRBJ2-5
CASSKGLAGAYEQYF	TRBV19	TRBJ2-7
CAISDTMATAEAFF	TRBV10-3	TRBJ1-1
CAISEPGRLAGESYEQYF	TRBV10-3	TRBJ2-7
CASSPRGEEKLFF	TRBV7-2	TRBJ1-4
CATEPGQGSAPPHF	TRBV28	TRBJ1-5
CASSLAAGYGYTF	TRBV5-6	TRBJ1-2
CASSQSGSGGYTF	TRBV3-1/TRBV3-2	TRBJ1-2
CASSESTVQETQYF	TRBV6-1	TRBJ2-5
CAISGTGVYEQYF	TRBV10-3	TRBJ2-7
CASSLDRGEQYF	TRBV7-6	TRBJ2-7
CASSFPTRPTGELFF	TRBV7-2	TRBJ2-2
CASGLRRTGYEQYF	TRBV27	TRBJ2-7
CAIGVGTGNQPQHF	TRBV10-3	TRBJ1-5
CASRSEGDTQYF	TRBV2	TRBJ2-3
CASSSRGLGYTF	TRBV19	TRBJ1-2
CASSVSSSSEQFF	TRBV9	TRBJ2-1
CASSSYRGTGELFF	TRBV6-5	TRBJ2-2
CASSIPGTGSHEQYF	TRBV7-2	TRBJ2-7
CAWSVKLTDTQYF	TRBV30	TRBJ2-3
CASSFSSTEAFF	TRBV7-9	TRBJ1-1
CASSHSDRGWRPTYEQYF	TRBV21-1	TRBJ2-7
CASSGSTRGQETQYF	TRBV18	TRBJ2-5
CANDGGATPEKNPSGNTIYF	TRBV18	TRBJ1-3
CASSAVGSGSHTDTQYF	TRBV2	TRBJ2-3
CASSLGGANEQYF	TRBV7-2	TRBJ2-7
CASSQDSSYNSPLHF	TRBV4-3	TRBJ1-6
CASSHPGQVANYGYTF	TRBV4-1	TRBJ1-2
CASSLRRLAGGDNEQFF	TRBV3-1/TRBV3-2	TRBJ2-1
CARRLEWGGEQYF	TRBV5-3	TRBJ2-7
CASSRAGQGRNEQFF	TRBV27	TRBJ2-1
CASRTPGLGQSYEQYF	TRBV2	TRBJ2-7
CASSAQGDEQFF	TRBV25-1	TRBJ2-1
CASSFPQTGDTQYF	TRBV7-9	TRBJ2-3